This T cell receptor (beta chain) was sequenced during a study of high-grade serous ovarian cancer treatment subgroups. About the study: On average, around 15,000 reads and 6,000 to 8,000 unique TCR beta rearrangements were obtained per sample.

This table comes from immunoSEQ multiplex PCR, and its TCRdb copy is limited to in-frame clones, with some not included. The sample has around 2,700 clones; roughly 82% are singletons. Note on this clone: Antigen specificity is unknown.

Tumor samples were obtained before definitive surgery or chemotherapy. Regarding the study as a whole: Repertoire analysis covered CDR3 alone, not CDR1 or CDR2. Bulk tumor TCR sequencing gave no spatial information. Higher neoantigen levels went with greater TCR clonal relatedness.

V shed 6 bases and J 6 bases; nucleotides not matched to a gene: 7. The CDR3 is 15 amino acids. The germline gives CDR1 SNHLY, CDR2 FYNNEI. The chain combines TRBV2 with TRBJ2-2; TRBD2 agrees at 10 bases. Sequences were obtained from tumor tissue. The receptor was isolated from a human donor with high-grade serous ovarian cancer. The CDR3 sequence: CASRPTGTSAGELFF. CDR3 coding DNA: TGTGCCAGCAGACCCACTGGGACTAGCGCCGGGGAGCTGTTTTTT. The full variable domain, its missing parts supplied by reference TRBV2 and TRBJ2-2, is EPEVTQTPSHQVTQMGQEVILRCVPISNHLYFYWYRQILGQKVEFLVSFYNNEISEKSEIFDDQFSVERPDGSNFTLKIRSTKLEDSAMYFCASRPTGTSAGELFFGEGSRLTVL.